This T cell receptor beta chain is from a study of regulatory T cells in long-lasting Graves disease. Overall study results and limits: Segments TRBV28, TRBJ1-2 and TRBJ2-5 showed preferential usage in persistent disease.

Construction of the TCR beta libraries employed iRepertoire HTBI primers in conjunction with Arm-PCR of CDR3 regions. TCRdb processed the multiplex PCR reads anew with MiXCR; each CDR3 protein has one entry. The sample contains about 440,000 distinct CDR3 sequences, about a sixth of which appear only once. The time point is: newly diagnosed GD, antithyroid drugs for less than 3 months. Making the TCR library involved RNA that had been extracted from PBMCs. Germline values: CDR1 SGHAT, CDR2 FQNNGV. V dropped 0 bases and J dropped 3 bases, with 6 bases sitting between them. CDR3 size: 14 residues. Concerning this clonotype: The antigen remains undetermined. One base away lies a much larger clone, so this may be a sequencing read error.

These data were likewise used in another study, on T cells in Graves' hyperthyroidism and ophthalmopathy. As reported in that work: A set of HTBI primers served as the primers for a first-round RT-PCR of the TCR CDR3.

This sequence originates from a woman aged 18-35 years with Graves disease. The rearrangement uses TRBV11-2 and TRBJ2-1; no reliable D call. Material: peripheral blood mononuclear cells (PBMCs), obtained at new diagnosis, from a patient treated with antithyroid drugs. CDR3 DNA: TGTGCCAGCAGCTTAGATGGGTTCTACAATGAGCAGTTCTTC. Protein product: CASSLDGFYNEQFF.